This TCR beta chain was identified in a study of T cells in localized non-small cell lung cancer (dated by TCRdb to about 2020). With respect to the entire study: The study analyzed T cell repertoires of approximately 240 early-stage NSCLC patients, comparing tumors and uninvolved tumor-adjacent lungs. All 250 or so NSCLC patients in the cohort were treatment-naive and had localized lung tumors that were resected. Of the NSCLC patients, over 120 were male and roughly 110 were female, and the mean age was approximately 66 years. Results the study describes overall, beyond this receptor: A median of 57 of the top 100 tumor clones turned up in the paired uninvolved adjacent lung, and approximately 30 of those clones also ranked among the top 100 of that same adjacent lung. Because multi-region tumor sequencing was not performed, intratumor heterogeneity could not be ruled out. Uninvolved tumor-adjacent lung showed the highest T cell clonality, higher than tumor, which suggests more focused antigenic responses in the uninvolved tumor-adjacent lung. Higher T cell density in blood was associated with longer overall survival, whereas higher clonality in adjacent lung was associated with shorter survival. Because of the exploratory design, TCR variables were selected using unadjusted p-values without false-discovery rate correction.

As for this clone: Its antigen remains undetermined. Qualities for individual bases were not recorded, and no much larger clone is one base off.

TCR beta CDR3 regions were sequenced from DNA using the immunoSEQ Assay. Per the authors' processing: To compute T cell density, TCR beta template counts were normalized to usable DNA, which was estimated by amplifying housekeeping genes. Richness was estimated using the preseqR package, with extrapolation to 400,000 templates for PBMC samples and to 120,000 templates for tissue samples. Clonality was defined as one minus Pielou's evenness. Tissue-enriched TCRs were identified through differential abundance testing performed on productive amino-acid clonotypes, with a minimum total count of 5 and an alpha of 0.1. The Jaccard Index and the Morisita Overlap Index were used to measure how much the repertoires overlapped between compartments. GLIPH clustered TCR beta CDR3s with public tetramer-defined viral CDR3s; viral motifs required at least three viral sequences plus V-gene enrichment. Held by TCRdb, this immuneACCESS table contains in-frame sequences only and omits some clones. Under half of the omission traces to an unresolved V gene where checked; the cause of the rest is unknown. V and J calls and clone size come straight from that table; D and trimming were deduced from the DNA. This sample is represented by roughly 33,000 clones; 85% to 90% of them were singletons. 4.1% of the sample is taken by the ten largest.

The CDR3 covers 17 residues, taking in both the cysteine and the phenylalanine. Left in the record is the CDR3 DNA by itself, 51 bases read in frame from the first base. Based on the germline V gene (reference sequence), the CDR1 and CDR2 sequences are GTSNPN and SVGIG. V drops 2 bases and J drops 7 bases, leaving 24 bases in between. At diagnosis, tumor, uninvolved tumor-adjacent lung and peripheral blood were collected and then preserved as a mix of FFPE and fresh-frozen material. For TCR repertoire profiling, blood samples were analyzed in the form of peripheral blood mononuclear cells. This clonotype originated in a man between 40 and 75 years old with stage I lung adenocarcinoma. The starting material was peripheral blood, obtained before any cancer treatment. This chain joins TRBV30 to TRBJ2-1; the D gene is perhaps TRBD1 or TRBD2, each of them matching over 6 bases. This receptor carries the CDR3 CAWSLLNPGLQGNEQFF. The DNA is as follows: TGTGCCTGGAGTCTCTTAAATCCGGGACTGCAGGGGAATGAGCAGTTCTTC.